The 26 T cell receptor beta chains given below trace back to one sample, sequenced in a study of radiotherapy plus CTLA-4 blockade in lung cancer. Here immunoSEQ multiplex PCR was the method, and the copy in TCRdb shows in-frame clones only, minus some. The table has 35,000 to 40,000 clones, 70% to 90% seen once. The sequenced sample was peripheral blood, obtained from a patient treated with radiotherapy plus ipilimumab. The receptor source for this set is a human donor with non-small cell lung cancer whose response to radiotherapy plus ipilimumab could not be evaluated.

This sequence joins TRBV5-1 and TRBJ2-5; TRBD2 is a possible D gene (6 bases). CDR1 and CDR2 (germline): SGHRS, YFSETQ. The CDR3 sequence is 14 residues long. V was pared by 6 bases and J by 3 bases, with 15 bases between. This chain's CDR3 is CASNYRGDEETQYF. The CDR3 DNA sequence: TGCGCCAGCAACTACCGCGGGGATGAAGAGACCCAGTACTTC.

V and J are TRBV28 and TRBJ1-1, with a possible D match to TRBD1 (6 bases). The V gene lost 4 bases and the J gene lost 4 bases, with 19 bases spanning the gap. The CDR3 runs 16 residues. The germline V gene encodes CDR1 MDHEN and CDR2 SYDVKM. The DNA for the CDR3 is TGTGCCAGCAGTTACTGGTCCCAATCAGGGGTCACTGAAGCTTTCTTT. It codes for CASSYWSQSGVTEAFF.

The chain links TRBV5-8 to TRBJ2-5, with a weak D call TRBD1 (7 bases). Germline V gene data show CDR1 as SGHTS and CDR2 as YDEGEE. This CDR3 is built from 17 residues. The V end was cut by 6 bases, the J end by 3 bases, with 24 bases between. The CDR3, as DNA: TGTGCCAGCAACCCAGGGGAGGCCGGAGGGGGCGAAGAGACCCAGTACTTC. Its translation: CASNPGEAGGGEETQYF.

A note on this clone: At one of its ends the junction is not consistent with the germline gene, which may arise from a read error. The chain employs TRBV2 and TRBJ2-7; 8 bases fit TRBD1. Germline V gene data show CDR1 as SNHLY and CDR2 as FYNNEI. The CDR3 runs 14 residues. CDR3 sequence: CAGSAVDRVAEQYF. The CDR3 DNA reads as TGTGCCGGCAGCGCGGTGGACAGGGTAGCCGAGCAGTACTTC.

The chain employs TRBV10-1 and TRBJ2-1; 8 bases match TRBD2. The CDR3 runs to 16 residues. With 6 bases clipped from V and 6 bases from J, the junction kept 13 bases outside the gene matches. Germline V gene lookup returns CDR1 WNHNN and CDR2 SYGVQD (reference sequence). CDR3 residues: CASSLIGGTSGNEQFF. The CDR3 bases are TGCGCCAGCAGCCTAATTGGGGGTACTAGCGGCAATGAGCAGTTCTTC.

The rearrangement links TRBV4-3 to TRBJ2-7; D is possibly TRBD1 (5 bases). V lost 0 bases, J lost 6 bases, and 15 bases lay in between. CDR3 size: 15 residues. Looked up from germline, CDR1 is LGHNA and CDR2 is YSLEER. The CDR3 bases are TGCGCCAGCAGCCAAGAAACTGGGGCCCCTTTCGAGCAGTACTTC. Encoded protein: CASSQETGAPFEQYF.

This chain joins TRBV4-1 and TRBJ1-1; no firm D call. V lost 5 bases and J lost 0, with 13 bases in between. This CDR3 is built from 15 residues. Germline V lookup: CDR1 MGHRA, CDR2 YSYEKL. The CDR3 DNA follows: TGCGCCAGCAGCGAAAACGGTTTAATGAACACTGAAGCTTTCTTT. It translates to CASSENGLMNTEAFF.

As regards this clone: The same CDR3 arises from other DNA sequences in this sample as well. The chain has TRBV6-4 and TRBJ2-7; 9 positions agree with TRBD1. V was clipped by 3 bases and J by 4 bases; unmatched bases: 16. CDR1 and CDR2 (germline): MRHNA, SNTAGT. The CDR3 has 18 residues. CDR3 DNA sequence: TGTGCCAGCAGTGAATGGGGACAGGGAGCTTCGCGAACTTACGAGCAGTACTTC. Translating gives CASSEWGQGASRTYEQYF.

The chain combines TRBV7-9 with TRBJ2-1; 9 bases fit TRBD1. Germline V gives CDR1 SEHNR, CDR2 FQNEAQ (reference sequence). CDR3 length: 15 residues. Germline trimming cut 1 base from V and 7 bases from J; bases unmatched to any gene: 5. CDR3 sequence reads: CASSLEGQGWNEQFF. For the CDR3, the DNA is TGTGCCAGCAGCTTAGAGGGACAGGGCTGGAATGAGCAGTTCTTC. The entire variable domain, with the rest obtained from reference TRBV7-9 and TRBJ2-1, is as follows: DTGVSQNPRHKITKRGQNVTFRCDPISEHNRLYWYRQTLGQGPEFLTYFQNEAQLEKSRLLSDRFSAERPKGSFSTLEIQRTEQGDSAMYLCASSLEGQGWNEQFFGPGTRLTVL.

V gene TRBV9 combines with J gene TRBJ1-3; no clear D gene. Trimming cost V 0 bases and J 8 bases, with 12 bases left between them. This CDR3 has 14 amino acids. The V gene's germline CDR1 is SGDLS and CDR2 YYNGEE. CDR3 coding DNA: TGTGCCAGCAGCGTAGCATCGGGGTCGGACACCATATATTTT. This encodes CASSVASGSDTIYF. The entire variable domain, with the rest obtained from reference TRBV9 and TRBJ1-3, is as follows: DSGVTQTPKHLITATGQRVTLRCSPRSGDLSVYWYQQSLDQGLQFLIQYYNGEERAKGNILERFSAQQFPDLHSELNLSSLELGDSALYFCASSVASGSDTIYFGEGSWLTVV.

V and J are TRBV11-2 and TRBJ1-2, with D maybe TRBD1 (6 bases). The CDR3 is made up of 17 amino acids. The V end was cut by 1 base, the J end by 3 bases, with 18 bases between. The germline V gene encodes CDR1 SGHAT and CDR2 FQNNGV. The CDR3 sequence is CASSLAFPGELDYGYTF. The CDR3, as DNA: TGTGCCAGCAGCTTAGCCTTCCCAGGGGAGCTGGACTATGGCTACACCTTC.

DNA for the CDR3: TGTGCCAGCAGCTTGGAGCCGGGACAGGGAGATAATTCACCCCTCCACTTT. It encodes CASSLEPGQGDNSPLHF. The J gene is TRBJ1-6, the V gene TRBV5-4; 9 bases align to TRBD1. Per germline, CDR1 SGHNT and CDR2 YYREEE (reference sequence). J gave up 5 bases and V 0 bases, and 6 bases lay outside the gene matches. The CDR3 covers 17 residues.

With respect to this clone: One end of the junction does not line up with germline, which may come from a read error. The rearrangement joins TRBV19 to TRBJ2-2; 12 bases fit TRBD2. The germline V gene encodes CDR1 LNHDA and CDR2 SQIVND (reference sequence). This CDR3 has 20 residues. In nucleotides, the CDR3 is TGTGCCAGCAGTATAGAGCCTAGCGGGGGGGCCTCTCTCCGCACCGGGGAGCTGTTTTTT. Translated: CASSIEPSGGASLRTGELFF.

V and J are TRBV10-3 and TRBJ1-5; D is possibly TRBD1 (6 bases). Germline V CDR1 and CDR2: ENHRY, SYGVKD. The CDR3 is 16 amino acids. Trimming took 2 bases from V and 3 from J, leaving 14 bases between them. The CDR3 coding sequence is TGTGCCATCAGTGAGGGTTCGGGGGGCCCCAATCAGCCCCAGCATTTT. Translating gives CAISEGSGGPNQPQHF.

V usage is TRBV7-2 and J usage is TRBJ1-5; D gene unclear. The V gene's germline CDR1 is SGHTA and CDR2 FQGNSA. CDR3 length equals 13 residues. The V end lost 5 bases, the J end lost 7 bases, and 12 bases lay between the germline ends. CDR3 in amino acids: CASSPGGWQPQHF. In DNA, the CDR3 is TGTGCCAGCAGCCCGGGAGGGTGGCAGCCCCAGCATTTT. The full variable domain, completed using reference TRBV7-2 and TRBJ1-5, is GAGVSQSPSNKVTEKGKDVELRCDPISGHTALYWYRQSLGQGLEFLIYFQGNSAPDKSGLPSDRFSAERTGGSVSTLTIQRTQQEDSAVYLCASSPGGWQPQHFGDGTRLSIL.

This clone was detected only a few times. The sample has other DNA sequences that encode this CDR3 too. The rearrangement links TRBV29-1 to TRBJ2-1; 12 bases map to TRBD2. V shed 7 bases, J shed 0 bases, and the junction held 19 bases outside the gene matches. The CDR3 is 20 amino acids. From germline, CDR1 is SQVTM and CDR2 ANQGSEA. The CDR3: CSAMTGLGLAGGSSYNEQFF. Here the CDR3 DNA reads TGCAGCGCAATGACAGGCCTCGGGCTAGCGGGAGGGTCCTCCTACAATGAGCAGTTCTTC.

The chain recombines TRBV27 with TRBJ2-3, with 14 bases aligning to TRBD2. CDR3 length equals 17 residues. Germline CDR1 MNHEY, CDR2 SMNVEV (reference sequence). Unmatched junction bases numbered 6, after V lost 5 bases and J lost 2 bases. DNA for the CDR3: TGTGCCAGCAGTCTCCGACTAGCGGGAGGGCTCACAGATACGCAGTATTTT. It is translated as CASSLRLAGGLTDTQYF.

V gene TRBV7-3 combines with J gene TRBJ2-1; 10 bases are a match to TRBD2. Germline CDR1 SGHTA, CDR2 FQGTGA. The V gene end was trimmed by 5 bases and the J gene end by 9 bases; junction bases not matched to a gene: 10. This CDR3 has 15 residues. This chain's CDR3 is CASSLGTSATSEQFF. CDR3 nucleotide sequence: TGTGCCAGCAGCCTGGGGACTAGCGCGACAAGTGAGCAGTTCTTC.

V gene TRBV2 combines with J gene TRBJ1-5; 7 bases map to TRBD1. V lost 5 bases and J lost 1; bases outside the gene matches: 5. The CDR3 contains 15 residues. The germline V gene encodes CDR1 SNHLY and CDR2 FYNNEI. This chain's CDR3 is CASSRLRGSNQPQHF. The CDR3 DNA reads TGTGCCAGCAGTCGACTCAGGGGGAGCAATCAGCCCCAGCATTTT.

V and J are TRBV28 and TRBJ1-5; D might be TRBD1 (6 bases). The CDR3 loop spans 13 amino acids. Per the germline V gene, CDR1 is MDHEN and CDR2 is SYDVKM. Trimming took off 11 bases at V and 0 bases at J, with 11 bases between the two ends. The CDR3 region is CAATGYSNQPQHF. In nucleotides, the CDR3 is TGTGCCGCCACAGGGTATAGCAATCAGCCCCAGCATTTT.

J is TRBJ2-3 and V is TRBV14; 12 bases agree with TRBD2. The CDR3 loop spans 17 amino acids. Germline CDR1 reads SGHDN; CDR2 reads FVKESK. After removal of 5 bases from V and 4 bases from J, the junction contained 10 bases not matched to a gene. CDR3 DNA: TGTGCCAGCAGCACCCTTGGTAGGACTAGCGGGGCAGATACGCAGTATTTT. It encodes CASSTLGRTSGADTQYF.

The rearrangement uses TRBV7-8 and TRBJ2-7; a weak D match, TRBD2 (7 bases). V was clipped by 5 bases and J by 5 bases, with 25 bases between them. Germline-derived CDR1 and CDR2 are SGHVS and FQNEAQ. CDR3 length: 17 amino acids. CDR3 loop: CASSPSFVGGGPNEQYF. The CDR3 coding sequence is TGTGCCAGCAGCCCCTCCTTTGTGGGGGGGGGCCCTAACGAGCAGTACTTC. The variable domain in full, completed from reference TRBV7-8 and TRBJ2-7, reads GAGVSQSPRYKVAKRGQDVALRCDPISGHVSLFWYQQALGQGPEFLTYFQNEAQLDKSGLPSDRFFAERPEGSVSTLKIQRTQQEDSAVYLCASSPSFVGGGPNEQYFGPGTRLTVT.

The rearrangement links TRBV6-1 to TRBJ1-1; 11 nucleotides match TRBD1. V was pared by 5 bases and J by 4 bases, with 3 bases of the junction left unmatched. The CDR3 is 14 amino acids. Germline assignment: CDR1 MNHNS and CDR2 SASEGT. The CDR3 spells CASSLDRGLTEAFF. In DNA, the CDR3 is TGTGCCAGCAGTTTGGACAGGGGGCTCACTGAAGCTTTCTTT.

The gene calls are TRBV6-6 and TRBJ2-5; D unclear. The germline gives CDR1 MNHNY, CDR2 SVGAGI (reference sequence). This CDR3 contains 14 residues. With 2 bases removed from V and 5 bases from J, the gap between germline ends came to 12 bases. The chain's CDR3 is CASSYGSAAETQYF. The DNA for the CDR3 is TGTGCCAGCAGTTACGGCAGTGCGGCCGAGACCCAGTACTTC.

The rearrangement joins TRBV6-6 to TRBJ1-5; D may be TRBD1 (6 bases). In germline, CDR1 is MNHNY, CDR2 SVGAGI (reference sequence). Trimming took off 2 bases at V and 5 bases at J, with 13 bases between the two ends. This CDR3 spans 15 amino acids. The CDR3 DNA sequence: TGTGCCAGCAGTTACACCGGACAGACCTATCAGCCCCAGCATTTT. As protein: CASSYTGQTYQPQHF.

The chain is built from TRBV25-1 and TRBJ1-2, with D hard to call. The germline V gene has CDR1 MGHDK and CDR2 SYGVNS. This CDR3 region has 15 residues. V dropped 4 bases and J dropped 4 bases, with 16 bases sitting between them. In DNA form, the CDR3 reads TGTGCCAGCAGTGCGAGCTGGGTGACATCCTATGGCTACACCTTC. Encoded protein: CASSASWVTSYGYTF.